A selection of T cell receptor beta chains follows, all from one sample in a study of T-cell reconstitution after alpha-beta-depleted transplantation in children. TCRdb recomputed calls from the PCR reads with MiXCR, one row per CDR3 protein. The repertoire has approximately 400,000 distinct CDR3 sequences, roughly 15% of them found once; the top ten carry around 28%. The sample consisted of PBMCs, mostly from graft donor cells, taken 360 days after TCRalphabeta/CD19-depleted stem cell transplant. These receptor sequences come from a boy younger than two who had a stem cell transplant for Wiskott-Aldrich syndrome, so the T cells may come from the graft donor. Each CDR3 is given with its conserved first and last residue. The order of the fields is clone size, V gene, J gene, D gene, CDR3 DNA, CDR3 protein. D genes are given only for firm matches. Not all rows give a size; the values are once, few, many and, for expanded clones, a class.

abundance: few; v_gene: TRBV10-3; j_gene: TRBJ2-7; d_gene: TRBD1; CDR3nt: TGTGCCATCAGTGGCTCACAGGGGCTTTACGAGCAGTACTTC; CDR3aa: CAISGSQGLYEQYF
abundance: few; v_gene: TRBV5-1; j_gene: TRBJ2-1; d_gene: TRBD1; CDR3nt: TGCGCCAGCAGCTTCACAGGGGGTGAGCAGTTCTTC; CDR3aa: CASSFTGGEQFF
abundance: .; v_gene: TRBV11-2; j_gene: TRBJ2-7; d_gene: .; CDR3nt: TGTGCCAGCGGCAGGAGCTCCTACGAGCAGTACTTC; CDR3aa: CASGRSSYEQYF
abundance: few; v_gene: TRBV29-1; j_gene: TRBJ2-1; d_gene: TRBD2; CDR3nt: TGCAGCGTCGGGACTAGCGGGAGGCCTGAGCAGTTCTTC; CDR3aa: CSVGTSGRPEQFF
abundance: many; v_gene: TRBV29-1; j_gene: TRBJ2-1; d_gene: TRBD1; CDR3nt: TGCAGCGTTGAAATAAGGCCCGGGACAGGGAATGAGCAGTTCTTC; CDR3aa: CSVEIRPGTGNEQFF
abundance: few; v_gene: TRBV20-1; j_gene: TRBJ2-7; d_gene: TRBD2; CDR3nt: TGCAGTGCTAGAGATGGGCGGGGGGCCGGATACGAGCAGTACTTC; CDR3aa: CSARDGRGAGYEQYF
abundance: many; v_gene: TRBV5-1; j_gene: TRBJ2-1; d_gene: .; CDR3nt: TGCGCCAGCAGCTTAGCGGCGGCCCTCTACAATGAGCAGTTCTTC; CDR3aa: CASSLAAALYNEQFF
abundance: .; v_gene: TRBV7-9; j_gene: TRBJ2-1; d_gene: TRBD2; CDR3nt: TGTGCCATCCGGGGACTACCCTTAGGCGATGAGCAGTTCTTC; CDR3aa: CAIRGLPLGDEQFF
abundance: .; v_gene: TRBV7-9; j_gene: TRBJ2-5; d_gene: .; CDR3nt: TGTGCCAGCAGCCACACCTCAGGGACCCAGTACTTC; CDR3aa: CASSHTSGTQYF
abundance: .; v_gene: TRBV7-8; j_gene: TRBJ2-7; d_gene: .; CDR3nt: TGTGCCAGCAGCTTAGGACAATTGACCTACGAGCAGTACTTC; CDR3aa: CASSLGQLTYEQYF
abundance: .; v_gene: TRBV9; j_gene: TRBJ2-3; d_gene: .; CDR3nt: TGTGCCAGCAGCGATCTACCAAACACAGATACGCAGTATTTT; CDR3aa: CASSDLPNTDTQYF
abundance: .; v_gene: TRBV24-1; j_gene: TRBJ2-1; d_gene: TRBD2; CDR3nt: TGTGCCACCAGTGCTGGGGCTAGCGGGTTCAATGAGCAGTTCTTC; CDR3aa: CATSAGASGFNEQFF
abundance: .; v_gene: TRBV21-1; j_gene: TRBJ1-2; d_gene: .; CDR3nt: TGTGCCAGCAGCGTAGGGCCAGGGGGCTACACCTTC; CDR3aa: CASSVGPGGYTF
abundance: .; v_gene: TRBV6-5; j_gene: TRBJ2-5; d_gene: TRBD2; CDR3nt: TGTGCCAGCAGTTACTCGATCGCGGGAGTGGAGACCCAGTACTTC; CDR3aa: CASSYSIAGVETQYF
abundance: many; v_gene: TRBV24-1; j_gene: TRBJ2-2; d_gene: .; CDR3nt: TGTGCCACCAGTGACGACATGAAACCCGGGGAGCTGTTTTTT; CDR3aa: CATSDDMKPGELFF
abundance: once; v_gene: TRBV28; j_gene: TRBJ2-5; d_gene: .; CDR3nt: TGTGCCAGCAGTTTCCGGGGCAGGCTGCAGGAGACCCAGTACTTC; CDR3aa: CASSFRGRLQETQYF
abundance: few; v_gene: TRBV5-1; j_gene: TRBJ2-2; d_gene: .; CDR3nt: TGCGCCAGCAGCTCCCAGGGGCGGGAGCTGTTTTTT; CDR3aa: CASSSQGRELFF
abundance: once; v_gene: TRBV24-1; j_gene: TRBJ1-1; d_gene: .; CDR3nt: TGTGCCACCAGTGATGGAGGGATAGGGAACACTGAAGCTTTCTTT; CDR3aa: CATSDGGIGNTEAFF
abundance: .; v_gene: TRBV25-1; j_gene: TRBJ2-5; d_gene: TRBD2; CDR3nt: TGTGCCAGCAGTGGGCCCCCAGCGGGGCTTCAAGAGACCCAGTACTTC; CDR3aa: CASSGPPAGLQETQYF
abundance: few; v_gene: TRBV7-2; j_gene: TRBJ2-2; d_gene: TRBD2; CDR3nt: TGTGCCAGCAGCTCAATTGGGGGGGCCGGGGAGCTGTTTTTT; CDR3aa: CASSSIGGAGELFF
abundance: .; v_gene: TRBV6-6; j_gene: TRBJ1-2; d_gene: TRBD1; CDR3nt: TGTGCCAGCAGTAACAGGGGAGGCTACACCTTC; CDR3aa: CASSNRGGYTF
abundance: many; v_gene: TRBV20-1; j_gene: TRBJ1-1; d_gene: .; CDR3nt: TGCAGTCCCCCAAACCGAGCGAACACTGAAGCTTTCTTT; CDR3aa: CSPPNRANTEAFF
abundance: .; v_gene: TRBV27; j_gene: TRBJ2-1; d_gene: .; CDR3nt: TGTGCCAGCAGTTTCGCAGGGACTCAGCCAATCTACAATGAGCAGTTCTTC; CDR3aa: CASSFAGTQPIYNEQFF
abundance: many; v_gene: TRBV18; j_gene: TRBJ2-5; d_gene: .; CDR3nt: TGTGCCAGCTCAATTTTACAGAAAGAGACCCAGTACTTC; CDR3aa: CASSILQKETQYF
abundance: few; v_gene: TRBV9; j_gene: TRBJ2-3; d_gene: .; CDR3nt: TGTGCCAGCAGCGTAGGTGGGACTGCAGCTAGCACAGATACGCAGTATTTT; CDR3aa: CASSVGGTAASTDTQYF
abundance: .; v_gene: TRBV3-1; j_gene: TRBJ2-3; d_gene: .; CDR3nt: TGTGCCAGCAGCTTGGGGGTTCGGCTTACAGATACGCAGTATTTT; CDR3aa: CASSLGVRLTDTQYF
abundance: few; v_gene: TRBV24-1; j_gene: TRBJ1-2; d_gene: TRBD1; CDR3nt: TGTGCCACCAGTGGCTCACAGGGGGATCACTATGGCTACACCTTC; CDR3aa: CATSGSQGDHYGYTF
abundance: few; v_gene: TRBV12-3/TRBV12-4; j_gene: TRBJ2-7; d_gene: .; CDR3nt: TGTGCCAGCAGCCTAACAGGGAACCGACCCTTCGAGCAGTACTTC; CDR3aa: CASSLTGNRPFEQYF
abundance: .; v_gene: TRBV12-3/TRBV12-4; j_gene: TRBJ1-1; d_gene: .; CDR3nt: TGTGCCAGCAGAGGGGTGGTTAACACTGAAGCTTTCTTT; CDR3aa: CASRGVVNTEAFF
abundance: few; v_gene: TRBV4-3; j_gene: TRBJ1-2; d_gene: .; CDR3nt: TGCGCCAGCAGCCAAGCAGCTTGGAACTATGGCTACACCTTC; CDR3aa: CASSQAAWNYGYTF
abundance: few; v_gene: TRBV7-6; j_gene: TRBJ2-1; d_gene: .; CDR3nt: TGTGCCAGCAGCTTAGTCCCAGGGGCCCCTAGCTCCTACAATGAGCAGTTCTTC; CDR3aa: CASSLVPGAPSSYNEQFF
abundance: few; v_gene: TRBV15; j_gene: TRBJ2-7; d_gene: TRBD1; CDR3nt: TGTGCCACCAGCAGTTTACAGGGGCTGCGCTACGAGCAGTACTTC; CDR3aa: CATSSLQGLRYEQYF
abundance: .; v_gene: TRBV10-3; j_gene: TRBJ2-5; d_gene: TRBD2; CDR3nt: TGTGCCATCACGGATCCACTTAGCGGGGACCAAGAGACCCAGTACTTC; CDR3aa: CAITDPLSGDQETQYF
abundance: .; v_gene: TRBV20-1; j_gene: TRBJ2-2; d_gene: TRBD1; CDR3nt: TGCAGTGCTCCGGGACAGGGGTTCCCGAACACCGGGGAGCTGTTTTTT; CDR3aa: CSAPGQGFPNTGELFF
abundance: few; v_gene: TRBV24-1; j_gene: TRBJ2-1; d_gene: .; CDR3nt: TGTGCCACCAGTGACCCCCTCAATGAGCAGTTCTTC; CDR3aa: CATSDPLNEQFF
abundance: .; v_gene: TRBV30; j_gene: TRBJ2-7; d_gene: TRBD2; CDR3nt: TGTGCCTCATGCCAAAAGCGGGACCTTTACGAGCAGTACTTC; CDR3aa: CASCQKRDLYEQYF
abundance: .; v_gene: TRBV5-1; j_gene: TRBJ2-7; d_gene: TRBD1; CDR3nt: TGCGCCAGCAGCTTGTCCCCCGGACAGGGAACCTACGAGCAGTACTTC; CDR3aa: CASSLSPGQGTYEQYF
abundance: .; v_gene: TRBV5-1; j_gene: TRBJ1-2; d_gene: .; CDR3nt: TGCGCCAGCAGCGATGGGGCGCGATGGGATGGCTACACCTTC; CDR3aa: CASSDGARWDGYTF
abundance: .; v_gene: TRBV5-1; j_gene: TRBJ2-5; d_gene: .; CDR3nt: TGCGCCAGTACTTCTCGGGAGACCCAGTACTTC; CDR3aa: CASTSRETQYF
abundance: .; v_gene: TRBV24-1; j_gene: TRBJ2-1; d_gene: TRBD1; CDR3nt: TGTGCCACCAGTGATGTGACAGGGCTCTACAATGAGCAGTTCTTC; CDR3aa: CATSDVTGLYNEQFF
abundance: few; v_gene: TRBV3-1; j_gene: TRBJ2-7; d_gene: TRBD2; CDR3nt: TGTGCCAGCAGTCCCGCCAGCCCTGGGGTAGCGGGGCCTTACGAGCAGTACTTC; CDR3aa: CASSPASPGVAGPYEQYF
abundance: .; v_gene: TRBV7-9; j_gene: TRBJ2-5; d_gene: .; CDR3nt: TGTGCCAGCAGCAGGGACATACCCAGAGAGACCCAGTACTTC; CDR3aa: CASSRDIPRETQYF
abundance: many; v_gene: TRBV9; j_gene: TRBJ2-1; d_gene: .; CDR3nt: TGTGCCAGCAGCGTAGTCCCGGACAGCGAGCAGTTCTTC; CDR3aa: CASSVVPDSEQFF
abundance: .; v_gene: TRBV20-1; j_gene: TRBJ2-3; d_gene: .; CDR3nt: TGCAGTGCTAGAGTCGCGGGACGAGATACGCAGTATTTT; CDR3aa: CSARVAGRDTQYF
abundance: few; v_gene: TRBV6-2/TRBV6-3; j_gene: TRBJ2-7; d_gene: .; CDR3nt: TGTGCCAGCGCCGGGACACTCTACGAGCAGTACTTC; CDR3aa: CASAGTLYEQYF
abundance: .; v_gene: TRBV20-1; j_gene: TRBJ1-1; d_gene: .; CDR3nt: TGCAGTGCTAGTAGGGCAGGGAGGAACACTGAAGCTTTCTTT; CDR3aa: CSASRAGRNTEAFF
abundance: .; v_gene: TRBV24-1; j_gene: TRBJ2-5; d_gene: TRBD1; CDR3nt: TGTGCCACCAGTGATTCTGGGACAGCAACGGGGGAGACCCAGTACTTC; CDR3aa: CATSDSGTATGETQYF
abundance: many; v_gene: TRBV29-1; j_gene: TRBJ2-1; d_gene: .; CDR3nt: TGCAGCGTTGTAAGCGTCTTGTACAATGAGCAGTTCTTC; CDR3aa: CSVVSVLYNEQFF
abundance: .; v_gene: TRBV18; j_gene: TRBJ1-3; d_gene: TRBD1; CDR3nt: TGTGCCAGCTCACAGTCAACAGGGGCGGACACCATATATTTT; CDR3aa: CASSQSTGADTIYF
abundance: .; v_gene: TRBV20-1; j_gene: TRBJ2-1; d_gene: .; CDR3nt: TGCAGTGCTAGAGAGGGCTCCCTCGGCAATGAGCAGTTCTTC; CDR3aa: CSAREGSLGNEQFF
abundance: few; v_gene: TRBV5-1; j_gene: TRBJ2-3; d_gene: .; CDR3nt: TGCGCCAGCAGCTTGGAAGGCCGTTATACGCAGTATTTT; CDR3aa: CASSLEGRYTQYF
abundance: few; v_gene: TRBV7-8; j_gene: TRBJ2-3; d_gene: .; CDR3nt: TGTGCCAGCAGCTTCAGAAAGGGTACTGGCACAGATACGCAGTATTTT; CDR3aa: CASSFRKGTGTDTQYF
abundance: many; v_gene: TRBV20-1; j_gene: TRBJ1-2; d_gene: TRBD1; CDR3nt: TGCAGTGCTAGAGATCGGACAGGGGCCGGGAGTGGCTACACCTTC; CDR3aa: CSARDRTGAGSGYTF
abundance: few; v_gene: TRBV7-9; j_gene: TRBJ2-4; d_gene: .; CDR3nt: TGTGCCAGCAGCTCCCCTCAGAGAAACATTCAGTACTTC; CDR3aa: CASSSPQRNIQYF
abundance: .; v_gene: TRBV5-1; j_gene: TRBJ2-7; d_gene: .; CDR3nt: .; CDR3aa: CASSFGPGQGYEQYF